One T cell receptor (beta chain) is described in this entry. Its target is not known. This sample is drawn from a study of T-cell memory formation after mild COVID-19. On the study more broadly: For the most part, TCR clusters were specific to one donor.

In TCRdb, the 5' RACE reads were re-called with MiXCR into one record per CDR3 protein. The sample has roughly 410,000 distinct CDR3 sequences, more than 20% seen once; the top ten hold 7% to 9.5%. Study-wide findings and caveats: The pre-infection memory compartment contained some responding clones, suggesting cross-reactive memory joined.

Specimen: PBMCs or a T cell subset sorted from them (not recorded which). This TCR came from an adult woman who had mild COVID-19 (a few samples of this study predate the infection). Cell type and time point are not known.

The CDR3 DNA sequence: TGTGCCAGCAGTTTGAGGGGGGTTGGAAACACCATATATTTT. Protein: CASSLRGVGNTIYF. The chain links TRBV12-3 or TRBV12-4 to TRBJ1-3, with a possible D match to TRBD1 (6 bases). Trimming stripped 3 bases from V and 3 bases from J, with 9 bases between. The CDR3 length is 14 residues.